These T cell receptor beta chains were read from a single sample in a study of shared clonotypes between healthy human individuals. The repertoire was sequenced with immunoSEQ multiplex PCR; TCRdb's copy has only in-frame clones and lacks some. The table records approximately 2.4 million clones, almost 96% of them present only once. The sequencing sample was made of naive CD4+ T cells sorted from blood. The receptors here all came from a man in his late teens or twenties in good health. The CDR3 runs from the conserved cysteine through the conserved F or W. The order of the fields is J gene, clone size, D gene, V gene, CDR3 protein, CDR3 DNA. The D gene is left open where the match is weak. The listing skips clone size in some rows; elsewhere it reads once, few, many or a size class.

>TRBJ2-2|NA|TRBD1|TRBV5-4
CASSLSGTGGTGELFF
TGTGCCAGCAGCTTATCCGGGACAGGGGGCACCGGGGAGCTGTTTTTT
>TRBJ2-1|NA|NA|TRBV5-4
CASSLDISPQFF
TGTGCCAGCAGCTTGGATATATCCCCGCAGTTCTTC
>TRBJ1-4|once|NA|TRBV28
CASSSFSGLPNEKLFF
TGTGCCAGCAGTTCCTTTTCAGGGCTCCCTAATGAAAAACTGTTTTTT
>TRBJ2-1|NA|NA|TRBV11-3
CASSGSSSYNEQFF
TGTGCCAGCAGCGGGTCTAGCTCCTACAATGAGCAGTTCTTC
>TRBJ2-1|NA|NA|TRBV5-6
CASMRWGYNEQFF
TGTGCCAGCATGAGGTGGGGTTACAATGAGCAGTTCTTC
>TRBJ2-3|NA|NA|TRBV5-4
CASSLPSTDTQYF
TGTGCCAGCAGCTTGCCGTCTACAGATACGCAGTATTTT
>TRBJ1-2|NA|NA|TRBV4-2
CASSQGGAVALGYTF
TGTGCCAGCAGCCAAGGTGGGGCAGTTGCTCTTGGCTACACCTTC
>TRBJ2-7|NA|TRBD2|TRBV10-3
CAISGTSGGAYEQYF
TGTGCCATCAGTGGGACTAGCGGGGGGGCTTATGAGCAGTACTTC
>TRBJ1-2|once|TRBD1|TRBV6-5
CASSQKTGLTGYTF
TGTGCCAGCAGTCAAAAGACAGGGCTAACTGGCTACACCTTC
>TRBJ2-1|NA|NA|TRBV11-2
CASSGMDEQFF
TGTGCCAGCAGCGGTATGGATGAGCAGTTCTTC
>TRBJ1-6|few|NA|TRBV27
CASSLNSAGGPNSPLHF
TGTGCCAGCAGTTTGAACAGCGCAGGAGGACCTAATTCACCCCTCCACTTT
>TRBJ1-1|NA|NA|TRBV5-4
CASSAGLLNTEAFF
TGTGCCAGCAGCGCAGGCCTTTTGAACACTGAAGCTTTCTTT
>TRBJ1-3|NA|TRBD1|TRBV9
CASSLSGTGEGNTIYF
TGTGCCAGCAGCCTCTCCGGGACAGGGGAAGGAAACACCATATATTTT
>TRBJ2-3|NA|TRBD2|TRBV7-9
CASSPTSSPQYF
TGTGCCAGCAGCCCGACTAGCAGCCCGCAGTATTTT
>TRBJ2-7|NA|TRBD1|TRBV9
CASSPGTDPPYEQYF
TGTGCCAGCAGCCCAGGGACAGATCCTCCCTACGAGCAGTACTTC
>TRBJ2-3|NA|NA|TRBV29-1
CSVEDQSTDTQYF
TGCAGCGTTGAGGACCAAAGCACAGATACGCAGTATTTT
>TRBJ1-4|NA|NA|TRBV25-1
CASSEPGSNEKLFF
TGTGCCAGCAGTGAACCCGGGAGTAATGAAAAACTGTTTTTT
>TRBJ1-2|NA|TRBD1|TRBV5-1
CASSSRTGGYGYTF
TGCGCCAGCAGCTCCAGGACAGGTGGCTATGGCTACACCTTC
>TRBJ1-1|NA|NA|TRBV5-4
CASSLAQAASYTEAFF
TGTGCCAGCAGCTTGGCGCAGGCTGCTTCGTACACTGAAGCTTTCTTT
>TRBJ2-7|NA|TRBD1|TRBV6-5
CASRRMTGYEQYF
TGTGCCAGCAGGCGAATGACAGGGTACGAGCAGTACTTC
>TRBJ2-5|NA|TRBD1|TRBV30
CAWSTLDRVKETQYF
TGTGCCTGGAGTACCTTGGACAGGGTTAAAGAGACCCAGTACTTC
>TRBJ2-1|NA|TRBD2|TRBV7-2
CASSLANRLAAYNEQFF
TGTGCCAGCAGCTTAGCGAATCGGCTAGCGGCATACAATGAGCAGTTCTTC
>TRBJ2-3|once|NA|TRBV5-6
CASSLRGPHTDTQYF
TGTGCCAGCAGCTTAAGGGGCCCCCACACAGATACGCAGTATTTT
>TRBJ1-1|NA|NA|TRBV6-5
CASRRNRDTEAFF
TGTGCCAGCAGGAGGAACAGGGACACTGAAGCTTTCTTT
>TRBJ2-7|NA|NA|TRBV15
CATSSDGTYEQYF
TGTGCCACCAGCAGTGACGGGACCTACGAGCAGTACTTC
>TRBJ2-4|NA|NA|TRBV1
CTSSPRSRGRAKNIQYF
TGCACCAGCAGCCCAAGATCTAGGGGGCGAGCCAAAAACATTCAGTACTTC
>TRBJ1-6|NA|NA|TRBV5-1
CASSPGTALGSPLHF
TGCGCCAGCAGCCCCGGGACGGCCCTCGGCTCACCCCTCCACTTT
>TRBJ1-1|NA|NA|TRBV18
CASSYSQEAFF
TGTGCCAGCTCATATAGCCAGGAAGCTTTCTTT
>TRBJ2-1|NA|TRBD2|TRBV7-9
CASSLATSGIHEQFF
TGTGCCAGCAGCTTAGCGACTAGCGGGATACATGAGCAGTTCTTC
>TRBJ1-4|NA|NA|TRBV16
CASSQSRGINEKLFF
TGTGCCAGCAGCCAATCGAGGGGTATTAATGAAAAACTGTTTTTT
>TRBJ2-7|NA|TRBD1|TRBV6-5
CASRRTGKQGEQYF
TGTGCCAGCAGACGGACAGGGAAACAGGGCGAGCAGTACTTC
>TRBJ1-1|NA|NA|TRBV10-3
CAISPGRDTEAFF
TGTGCCATCAGTCCCGGACGGGACACTGAAGCTTTCTTT
>TRBJ2-1|NA|TRBD2|TRBV7-3
CASSSTSDRYNEQFF
TGTGCCAGCAGCTCGACTAGCGATAGGTACAATGAGCAGTTCTTC
>TRBJ1-3|few|NA|TRBV5-4
CASSLERGSSGNTIYF
TGTGCCAGCAGCTTGGAAAGGGGGAGCTCTGGAAACACCATATATTTT
>TRBJ2-7|NA|NA|TRBV5-1
CASSLVAGSYEQYF
TGCGCCAGCAGCTTGGTTGCGGGGTCCTACGAGCAGTACTTC
>TRBJ2-5|NA|NA|TRBV14
CASSRAPQETQYF
TGTGCCAGCAGCCGAGCCCCCCAAGAGACCCAGTACTTC
>TRBJ2-1|NA|TRBD1|TRBV6-1
CASTQQGAGYNEQFF
TGTGCCAGCACCCAACAGGGGGCGGGCTACAATGAGCAGTTCTTC
>TRBJ2-7|NA|NA|TRBV5-6
CASSLDRSEPYEQYF
TGTGCCAGCAGCCTCGACAGGTCTGAGCCCTACGAGCAGTACTTC
>TRBJ1-1|NA|TRBD1|TRBV5-1
CASSSGTGINTEAFF
TGCGCCAGCAGCTCTGGGACAGGGATTAACACTGAAGCTTTCTTT
>TRBJ2-1|NA|NA|TRBV6-6
CASTQGRATYNEQFF
TGTGCCAGCACCCAAGGGAGAGCGACCTACAATGAGCAGTTCTTC